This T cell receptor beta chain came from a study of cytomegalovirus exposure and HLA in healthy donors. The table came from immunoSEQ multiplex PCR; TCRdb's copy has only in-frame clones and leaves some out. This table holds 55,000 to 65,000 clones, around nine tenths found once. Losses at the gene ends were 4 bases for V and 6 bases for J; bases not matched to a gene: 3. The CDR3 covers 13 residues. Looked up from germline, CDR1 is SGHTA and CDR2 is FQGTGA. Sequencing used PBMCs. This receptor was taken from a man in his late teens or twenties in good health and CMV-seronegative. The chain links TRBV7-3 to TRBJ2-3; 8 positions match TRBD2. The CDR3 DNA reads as TGTGCCAGCAGCTCGGGACTAGTGGATACGCAGTATTTT. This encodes CASSSGLVDTQYF.